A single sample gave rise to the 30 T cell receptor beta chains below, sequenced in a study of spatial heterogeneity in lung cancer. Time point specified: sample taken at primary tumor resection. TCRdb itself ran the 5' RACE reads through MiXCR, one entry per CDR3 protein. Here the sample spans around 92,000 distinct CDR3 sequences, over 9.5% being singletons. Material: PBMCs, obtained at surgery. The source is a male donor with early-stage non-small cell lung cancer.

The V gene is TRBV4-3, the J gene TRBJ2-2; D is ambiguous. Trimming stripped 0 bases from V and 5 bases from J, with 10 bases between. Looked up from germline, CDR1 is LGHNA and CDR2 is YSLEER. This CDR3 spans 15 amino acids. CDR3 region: CASSQDRAQTGELFF. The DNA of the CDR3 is TGCGCCAGCAGCCAAGATCGCGCCCAGACCGGGGAGCTGTTTTTT.

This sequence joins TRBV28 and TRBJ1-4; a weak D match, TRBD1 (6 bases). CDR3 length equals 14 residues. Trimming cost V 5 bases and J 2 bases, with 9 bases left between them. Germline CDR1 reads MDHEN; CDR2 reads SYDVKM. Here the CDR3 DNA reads TGTGCCAGCAGTCAACAGGGCACTAATGAAAAACTGTTTTTT. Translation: CASSQQGTNEKLFF.

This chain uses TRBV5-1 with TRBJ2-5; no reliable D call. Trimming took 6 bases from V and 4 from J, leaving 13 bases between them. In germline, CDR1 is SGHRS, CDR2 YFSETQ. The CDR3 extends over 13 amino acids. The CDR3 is CASTNPSGETQYF. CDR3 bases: TGCGCCAGCACCAATCCCTCAGGAGAGACCCAGTACTTC.

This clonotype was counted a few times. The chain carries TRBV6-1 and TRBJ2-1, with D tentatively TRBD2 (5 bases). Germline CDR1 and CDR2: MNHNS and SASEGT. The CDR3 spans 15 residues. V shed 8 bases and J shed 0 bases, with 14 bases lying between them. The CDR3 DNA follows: TGTGCCAGCCGAACTAGTACTAACTCCTACAATGAGCAGTTCTTC. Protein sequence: CASRTSTNSYNEQFF.

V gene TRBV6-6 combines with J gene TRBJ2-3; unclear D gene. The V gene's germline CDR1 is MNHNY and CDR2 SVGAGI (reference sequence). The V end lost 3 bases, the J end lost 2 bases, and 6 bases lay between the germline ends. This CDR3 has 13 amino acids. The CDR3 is CASSYAPTDTQYF. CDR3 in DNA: TGTGCCAGCAGTTATGCTCCCACAGATACGCAGTATTTT.

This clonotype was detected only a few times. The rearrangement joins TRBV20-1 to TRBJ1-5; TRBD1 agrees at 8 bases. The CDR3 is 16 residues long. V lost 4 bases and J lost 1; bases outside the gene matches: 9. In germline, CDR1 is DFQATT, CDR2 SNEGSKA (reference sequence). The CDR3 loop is CSAMGNPGGSNQPQHF. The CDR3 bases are TGCAGTGCTATGGGGAATCCAGGGGGCAGCAATCAGCCCCAGCATTTT.

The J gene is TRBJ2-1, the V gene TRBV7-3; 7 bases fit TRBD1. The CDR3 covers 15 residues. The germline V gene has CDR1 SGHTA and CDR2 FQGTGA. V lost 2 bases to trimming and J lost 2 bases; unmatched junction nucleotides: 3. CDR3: CASSLGQVPYNEQFF. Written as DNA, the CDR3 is TGTGCCAGCAGCTTAGGACAGGTACCCTACAATGAGCAGTTCTTC.

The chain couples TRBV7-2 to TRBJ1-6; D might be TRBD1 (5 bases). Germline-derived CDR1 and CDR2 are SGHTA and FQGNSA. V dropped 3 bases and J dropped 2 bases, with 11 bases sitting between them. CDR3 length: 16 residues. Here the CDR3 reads CASSFMGTTYNSPLHF. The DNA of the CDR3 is TGTGCCAGCAGCTTTATGGGGACGACCTATAATTCACCCCTCCACTTT.

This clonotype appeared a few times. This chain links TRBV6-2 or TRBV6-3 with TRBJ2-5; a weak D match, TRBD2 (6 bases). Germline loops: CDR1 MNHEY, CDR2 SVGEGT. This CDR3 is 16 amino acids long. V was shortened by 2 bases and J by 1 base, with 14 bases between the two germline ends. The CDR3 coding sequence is TGTGCCAGCAGTTACGGGTCGGGACTTTCCCAAGAGACCCAGTACTTC. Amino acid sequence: CASSYGSGLSQETQYF.

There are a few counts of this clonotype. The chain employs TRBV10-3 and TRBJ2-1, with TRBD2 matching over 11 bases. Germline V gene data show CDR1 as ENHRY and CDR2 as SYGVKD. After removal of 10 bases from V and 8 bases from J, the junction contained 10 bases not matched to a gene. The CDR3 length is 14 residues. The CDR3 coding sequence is TGTGCCACCGCCGGGGTAGCGGGAGGGCATGAGCAGTTCTTC. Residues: CATAGVAGGHEQFF.

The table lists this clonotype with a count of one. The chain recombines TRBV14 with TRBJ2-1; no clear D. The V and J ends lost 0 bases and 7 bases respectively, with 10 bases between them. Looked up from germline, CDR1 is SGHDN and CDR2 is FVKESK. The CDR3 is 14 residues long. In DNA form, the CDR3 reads TGTGCCAGCAGCCAAGATTCCATGGGGAATGAGCAGTTCTTC. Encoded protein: CASSQDSMGNEQFF.

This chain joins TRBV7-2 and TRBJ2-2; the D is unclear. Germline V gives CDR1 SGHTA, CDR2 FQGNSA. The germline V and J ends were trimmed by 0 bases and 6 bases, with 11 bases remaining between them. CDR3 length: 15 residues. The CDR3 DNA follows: TGTGCCAGCAGCTTAGCGCCGGGCAGCTCCGGGGAGCTGTTTTTT. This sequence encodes CASSLAPGSSGELFF.

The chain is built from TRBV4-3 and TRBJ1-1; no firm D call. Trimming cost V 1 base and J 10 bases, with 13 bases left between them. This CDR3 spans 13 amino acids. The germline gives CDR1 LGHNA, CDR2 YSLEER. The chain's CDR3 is CASSQGYHDGAFF. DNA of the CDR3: TGCGCCAGCAGCCAAGGGTACCACGATGGAGCTTTCTTT.

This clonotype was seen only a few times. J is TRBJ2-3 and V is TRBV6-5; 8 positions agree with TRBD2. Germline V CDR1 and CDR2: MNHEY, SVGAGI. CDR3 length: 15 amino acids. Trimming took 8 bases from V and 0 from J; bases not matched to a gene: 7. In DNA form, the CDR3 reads TGTGCCAGCGGGACTAGACGGGGGAGCACAGATACGCAGTATTTT. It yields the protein CASGTRRGSTDTQYF.

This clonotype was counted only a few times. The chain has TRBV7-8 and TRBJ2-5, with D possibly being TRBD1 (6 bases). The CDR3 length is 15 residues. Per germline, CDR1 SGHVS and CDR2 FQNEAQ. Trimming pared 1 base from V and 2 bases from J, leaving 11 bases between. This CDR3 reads CASSLGDIQQETQYF. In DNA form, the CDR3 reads TGTGCCAGCAGCTTAGGGGACATTCAGCAAGAGACCCAGTACTTC.

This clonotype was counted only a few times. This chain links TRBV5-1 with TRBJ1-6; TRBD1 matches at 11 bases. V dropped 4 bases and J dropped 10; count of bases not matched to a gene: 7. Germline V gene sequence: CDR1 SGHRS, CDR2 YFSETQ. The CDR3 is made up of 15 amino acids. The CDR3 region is CASSSGTGGRSPLHF. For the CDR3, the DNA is TGCGCCAGCAGCAGCGGGACAGGGGGAAGATCACCCCTCCACTTT.

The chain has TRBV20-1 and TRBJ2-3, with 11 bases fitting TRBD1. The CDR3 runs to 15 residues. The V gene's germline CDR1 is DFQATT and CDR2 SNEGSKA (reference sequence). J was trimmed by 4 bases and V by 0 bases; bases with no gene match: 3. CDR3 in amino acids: CSARDGTGGADTQYF. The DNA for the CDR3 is TGCAGTGCTAGAGATGGGACAGGGGGTGCAGATACGCAGTATTTT.

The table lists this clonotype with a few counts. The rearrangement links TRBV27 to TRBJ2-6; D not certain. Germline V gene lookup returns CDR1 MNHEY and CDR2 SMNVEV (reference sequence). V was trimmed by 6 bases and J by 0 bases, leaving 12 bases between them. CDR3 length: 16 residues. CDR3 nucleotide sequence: TGTGCCAGCAGCCGGACCGCCGACTCTGGGGCCAACGTCCTGACTTTC. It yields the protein CASSRTADSGANVLTF.

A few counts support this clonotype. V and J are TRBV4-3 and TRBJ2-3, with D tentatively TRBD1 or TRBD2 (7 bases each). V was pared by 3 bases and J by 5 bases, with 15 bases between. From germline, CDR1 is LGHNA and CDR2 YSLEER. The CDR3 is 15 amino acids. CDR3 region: CASSHGGGGVDTQYF. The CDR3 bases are TGCGCCAGCAGCCACGGGGGAGGGGGCGTAGATACGCAGTATTTT.

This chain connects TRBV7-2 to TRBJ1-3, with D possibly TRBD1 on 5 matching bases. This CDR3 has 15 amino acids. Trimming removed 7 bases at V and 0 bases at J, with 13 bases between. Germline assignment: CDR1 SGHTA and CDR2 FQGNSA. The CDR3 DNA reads TGTGCCAGCACCCCCGACAGTCTCTCTGGAAACACCATATATTTT. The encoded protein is CASTPDSLSGNTIYF.

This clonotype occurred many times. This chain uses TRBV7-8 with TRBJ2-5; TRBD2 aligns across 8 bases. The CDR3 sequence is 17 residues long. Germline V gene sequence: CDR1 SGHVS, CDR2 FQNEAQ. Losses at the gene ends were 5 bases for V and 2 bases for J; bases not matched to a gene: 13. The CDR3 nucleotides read TGTGCCAGCAGCCCAAGGAGCGGGGGACAAATACAAGAGACCCAGTACTTC. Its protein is CASSPRSGGQIQETQYF. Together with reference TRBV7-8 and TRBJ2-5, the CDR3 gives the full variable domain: GAGVSQSPRYKVAKRGQDVALRCDPISGHVSLFWYQQALGQGPEFLTYFQNEAQLDKSGLPSDRFFAERPEGSVSTLKIQRTQQEDSAVYLCASSPRSGGQIQETQYFGPGTRLLVL.

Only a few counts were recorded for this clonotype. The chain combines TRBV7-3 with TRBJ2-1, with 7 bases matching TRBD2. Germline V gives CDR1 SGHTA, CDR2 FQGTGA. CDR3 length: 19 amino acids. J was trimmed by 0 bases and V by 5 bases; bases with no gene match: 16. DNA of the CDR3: TGTGCCAGCAGCCCCGGGAGCGGGGAGGGTTTAAGCTCCTACAATGAGCAGTTCTTC. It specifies CASSPGSGEGLSSYNEQFF.

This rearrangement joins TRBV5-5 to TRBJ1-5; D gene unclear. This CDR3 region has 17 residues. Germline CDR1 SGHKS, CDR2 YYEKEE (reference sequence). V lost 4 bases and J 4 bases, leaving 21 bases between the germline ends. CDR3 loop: CASSGRVFGSSNQPQHF. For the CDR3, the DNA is TGTGCCAGCAGCGGGCGTGTTTTTGGGTCCAGTAATCAGCCCCAGCATTTT.

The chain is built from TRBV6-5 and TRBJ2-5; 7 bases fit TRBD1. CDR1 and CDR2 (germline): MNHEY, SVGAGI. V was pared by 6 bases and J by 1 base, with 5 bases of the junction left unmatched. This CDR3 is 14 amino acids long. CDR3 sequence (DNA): TGTGCCAGCAGGGTCGGGACAGTCCAAGAGACCCAGTACTTC. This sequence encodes CASRVGTVQETQYF.

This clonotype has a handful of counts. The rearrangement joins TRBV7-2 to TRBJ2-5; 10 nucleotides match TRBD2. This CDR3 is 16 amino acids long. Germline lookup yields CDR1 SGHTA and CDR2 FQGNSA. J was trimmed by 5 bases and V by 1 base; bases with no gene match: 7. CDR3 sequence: CASSLVSLAGVETQYF. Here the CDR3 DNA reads TGTGCCAGCAGCTTAGTAAGCCTAGCGGGAGTTGAGACCCAGTACTTC.

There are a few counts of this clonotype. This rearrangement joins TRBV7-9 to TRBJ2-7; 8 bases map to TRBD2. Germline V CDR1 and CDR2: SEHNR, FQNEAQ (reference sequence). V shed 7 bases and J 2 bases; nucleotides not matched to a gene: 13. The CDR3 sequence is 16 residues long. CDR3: CASTSGAGTRAYEQYF. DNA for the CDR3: TGTGCCAGCACCTCAGGTGCTGGGACTAGGGCCTACGAGCAGTACTTC.

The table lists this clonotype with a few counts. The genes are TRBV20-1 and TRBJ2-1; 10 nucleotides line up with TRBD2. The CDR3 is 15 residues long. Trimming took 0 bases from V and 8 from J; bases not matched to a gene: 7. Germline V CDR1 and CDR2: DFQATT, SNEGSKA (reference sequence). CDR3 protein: CSAREEAGGRYEQFF. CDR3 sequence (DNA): TGCAGTGCTAGAGAGGAAGCGGGGGGGCGGTATGAGCAGTTCTTC.

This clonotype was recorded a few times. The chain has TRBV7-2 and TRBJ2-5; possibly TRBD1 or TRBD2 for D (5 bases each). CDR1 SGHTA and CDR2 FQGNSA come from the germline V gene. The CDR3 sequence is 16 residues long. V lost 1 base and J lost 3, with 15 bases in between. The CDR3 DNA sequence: TGTGCCAGCAGCTTAGGGGGCGCCGGGAAGAAAGAGACCCAGTACTTC. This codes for CASSLGGAGKKETQYF.

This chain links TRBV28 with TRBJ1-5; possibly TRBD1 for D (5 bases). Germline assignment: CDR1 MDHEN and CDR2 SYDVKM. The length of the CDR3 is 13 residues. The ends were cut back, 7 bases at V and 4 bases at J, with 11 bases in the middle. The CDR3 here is CASIRDGNQPQHF. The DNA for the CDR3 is TGTGCCAGCATCCGGGACGGTAATCAGCCCCAGCATTTT.

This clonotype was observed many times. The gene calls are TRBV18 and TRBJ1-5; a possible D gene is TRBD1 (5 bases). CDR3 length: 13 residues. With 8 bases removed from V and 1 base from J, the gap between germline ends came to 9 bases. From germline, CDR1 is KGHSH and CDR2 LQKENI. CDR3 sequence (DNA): TGTGCCAGCAGCCGGGACAGCAATCAGCCCCAGCATTTT. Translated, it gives CASSRDSNQPQHF.